This T cell receptor (beta chain) derives from a study of neurological immune-mediated disorders. Findings and caveats of the study: While HTLV-1-associated myelopathy showed the greatest TCR clonal expansion, multiple sclerosis showed the least, falling below healthy controls. Phylogenetic grouping assigned the repertoires of 18 of 34 multiple sclerosis patients to a single related-CDR3 cluster, representing a possible signature. Across subjects, expanded clones had no CDR3 amino acid sequences in common, pointing to private repertoires in all groups.

With 10-nucleotide random UMIs included, cDNA was synthesized by 5'RACE. MiXCR, applied by TCRdb to the 5' RACE reads, yields one record per CDR3 protein. The table shows 90,000 to 150,000 distinct CDR3 sequences, with roughly 3.2% occurring only once. The CDR3 has 13 residues. Germline V gene lookup returns CDR1 DFQATT and CDR2 SNEGSKA (reference sequence). Deletions cut 7 bases from V and 4 bases from J, with 14 bases between. With regard to this clonotype: Its antigen remains unidentified. The CDR3 carries no conserved terminal phenylalanine or tryptophan, so it likely arises from a read error.

This rearrangement joins TRBV20-1 to TRBJ1-3; no firm D call. The clonotype originates from a woman younger than 45 with multiple sclerosis. The material sequenced was PBMCs. The CDR3: CSVRPVTGNTIYN. The CDR3 nucleotides are TGCAGTGTAAGGCCAGTCACGGGAAACACCATATATAAT.